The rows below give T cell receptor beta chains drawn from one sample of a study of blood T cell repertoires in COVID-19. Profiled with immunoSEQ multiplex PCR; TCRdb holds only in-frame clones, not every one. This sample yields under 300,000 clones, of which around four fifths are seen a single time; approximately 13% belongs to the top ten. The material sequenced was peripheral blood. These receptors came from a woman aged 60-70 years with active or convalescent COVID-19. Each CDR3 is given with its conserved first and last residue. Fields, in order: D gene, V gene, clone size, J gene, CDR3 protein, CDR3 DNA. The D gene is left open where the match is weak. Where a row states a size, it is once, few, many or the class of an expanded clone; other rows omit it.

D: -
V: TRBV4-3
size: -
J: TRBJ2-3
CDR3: CASSQVAGARTDTQYF
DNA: TGCGCCAGCAGCCAAGTTGCGGGGGCCCGCACAGATACGCAGTATTTT

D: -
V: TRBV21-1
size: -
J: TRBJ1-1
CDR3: CASSKGLGGRGDILGVREAFF
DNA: TGTGCCAGCAGCAAAGGGCTGGGTGGCAGGGGCGATATATTGGGGGTTCGGGAAGCTTTCTTT

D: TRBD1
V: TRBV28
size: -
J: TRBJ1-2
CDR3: CASSSTGTAELQGGYTF
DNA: TGTGCCAGCAGTTCCACCGGGACAGCGGAACTTCAGGGTGGCTACACCTTC

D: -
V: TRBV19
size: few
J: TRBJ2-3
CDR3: CASSIDRAGNTDTQYF
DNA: TGTGCCAGTAGTATAGATCGGGCGGGGAACACAGATACGCAGTATTTT

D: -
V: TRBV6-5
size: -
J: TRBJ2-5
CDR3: CASSPGAWEETQYF
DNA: TGTGCCAGCAGTCCGGGAGCTTGGGAAGAGACCCAGTACTTC

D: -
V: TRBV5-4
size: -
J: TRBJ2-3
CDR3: CASSLHNQAGFTDTQYF
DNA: TGTGCCAGCAGCTTACACAACCAGGCAGGATTCACAGATACGCAGTATTTT

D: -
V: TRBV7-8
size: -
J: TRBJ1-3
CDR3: CASSSPLGGGSGNTIYF
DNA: TGTGCCAGCAGCTCCCCGTTGGGGGGGGGCTCTGGAAACACCATATATTTT

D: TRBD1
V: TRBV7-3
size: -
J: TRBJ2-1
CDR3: CASSLIGTGLNEQFF
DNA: TGTGCCAGCAGCTTAATCGGGACAGGCCTCAATGAGCAGTTCTTC

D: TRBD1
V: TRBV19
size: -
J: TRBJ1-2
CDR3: CASSVGTGNGYTF
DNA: TGTGCCAGTAGTGTAGGGACAGGCAATGGCTACACCTTC

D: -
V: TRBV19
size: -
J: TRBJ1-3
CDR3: CASSSGARTVTGNTIYF
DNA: TGTGCCAGTAGCAGTGGGGCTCGAACCGTAACTGGAAACACCATATATTTT

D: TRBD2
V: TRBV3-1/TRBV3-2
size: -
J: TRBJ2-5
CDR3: CASSPSTGGGKETQYF
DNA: TGTGCCAGCAGCCCAAGCACCGGCGGGGGTAAGGAGACCCAGTACTTC

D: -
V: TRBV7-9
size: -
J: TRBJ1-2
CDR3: CASSRIGGSYGYTF
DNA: TGTGCCAGCAGCCGAATCGGGGGGTCCTATGGCTACACCTTC

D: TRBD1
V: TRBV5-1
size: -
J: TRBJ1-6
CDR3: CASSLDPTGASPLHF
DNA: TGCGCCAGCAGCTTGGATCCGACAGGGGCTTCACCCCTCCACTTT

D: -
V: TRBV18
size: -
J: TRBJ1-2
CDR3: CASSPFEQDNYGYTF
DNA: TGTGCCAGCTCACCATTCGAACAAGATAACTATGGCTACACCTTC